A single sample is the source of the 13 T cell receptor beta chains below, sequenced in a study of IL-17A CD8 T cells in psoriatic arthritis synovium. Synovial fluid was aspirated from actively inflamed joints of psoriatic arthritis patients. Repertoires were generated with immunoSEQ multiplex PCR, while TCRdb's copy carries only in-frame clones and drops some. The profile covers roughly 2,100 clones, with less than 75% appearing a single time and roughly 10% taken by the ten largest. Sample: memory CD8+ T cells from synovial fluid. Stated subset: bulk memory CD8+ T cells (CD45RA-CD27+/- and CD45RA+CD27-). All receptors come from a human donor with psoriatic arthritis.

J is TRBJ2-3 and V is TRBV4-2; D remains ambiguous. Deletions cut 1 base from V and 6 bases from J, with 8 bases between. This CDR3 has 13 amino acids. CDR1 is LGHNA and CDR2 is YNFKEQ in the germline V gene. CDR3 residues: CASSQGPGDTQYF. The CDR3 DNA reads TGTGCCAGCAGCCAAGGACCCGGGGATACGCAGTATTTT.

J is TRBJ2-1 and V is TRBV30; TRBD2 matches 7 bases. CDR1 GTSNPN and CDR2 SVGIG come from the germline V gene (reference sequence). The CDR3 sequence is 15 residues long. J lost 8 bases, V lost 1 base, and 11 bases had no gene match. In DNA form, the CDR3 reads TGTGCCTGGAGTGAGGCGGGAGAGGTTGTAGATGAGCAGTTCTTC. This gives the protein CAWSEAGEVVDEQFF. Filled out from reference TRBV30 and TRBJ2-1, the complete variable domain reads SQTIHQWPATLVQPVGSPLSLECTVEGTSNPNLYWYRQAAGRGLQLLFYSVGIGQISSEVPQNLSASRPQDRQFILSSKKLLLSDSGFYLCAWSEAGEVVDEQFFGPGTRLTVL.

The V gene is TRBV15, the J gene TRBJ1-6, with 10 bases lining up with TRBD1. Germline CDR1 LNHNV, CDR2 YYDKDF (reference sequence). The length of the CDR3 is 15 residues. V was pared by 9 bases and J by 8 bases, with 10 bases of the junction left unmatched. CDR3 sequence (DNA): TGTGCCACTCGACAGGGGGCGGACTGGGATTCACCCCTCCACTTT. This gives the protein CATRQGADWDSPLHF.

This clone was found a few times. The CDR3 coding sequence is TGTGCCAGCAGTTTCCGAACGGGGTCCTACGAGCAGTACGTC. Encoded protein: CASSFRTGSYEQYV. The chain carries TRBV27 and TRBJ2-7, with a tentative D call TRBD2 (5 bases). The CDR3 sequence is 14 residues long. Trimming left V 3 bases short and J 1 base short, with 10 bases between. Looked up from germline, CDR1 is MNHEY and CDR2 is SMNVEV (reference sequence).

The chain combines TRBV6-4 with TRBJ2-1, with D possibly matching TRBD2 (5 bases). Germline CDR1 MRHNA, CDR2 SNTAGT. V lost 0 bases and J lost 7, with 7 bases in between. This CDR3 is built from 13 residues. The CDR3 reads CASSDSGENEQFF. The CDR3 DNA sequence: TGTGCCAGCAGTGACTCTGGGGAGAATGAGCAGTTCTTC.

V and J are TRBV29-1 and TRBJ2-7; TRBD2 aligns across 9 bases. Trimming took 6 bases from V and 5 from J; bases not matched to a gene: 8. Germline CDR1 is SQVTM and CDR2 is ANQGSEA. The CDR3 consists of 13 residues. The CDR3 sequence is CSVVAGASHEQYF. CDR3 sequence (DNA): TGCAGCGTGGTAGCGGGAGCGAGCCACGAGCAGTACTTC.

The chain recombines TRBV5-4 with TRBJ2-1; the D is unclear. V shed 4 bases and J shed 8 bases, with 16 bases lying between them. CDR1 is SGHNT, CDR2 YYREEE, per germline (reference sequence). This CDR3 has 14 residues. For the CDR3, the DNA is TGTGCCAGCAGCCAAGATCAGGCTGGCTATGAGCAGTTCTTC. Translation gives CASSQDQAGYEQFF.

The chain joins TRBV29-1 to TRBJ2-1; a weak D match, TRBD2 (8 bases). V shed 4 bases and J shed 7 bases, with 17 bases lying between them. Per germline, CDR1 SQVTM and CDR2 ANQGSEA. The CDR3 extends over 14 amino acids. The CDR3 sequence: CSVVREGAWNEQFF. The CDR3 DNA is TGCAGCGTTGTTCGGGAGGGGGCTTGGAATGAGCAGTTCTTC.

V is TRBV27 and J is TRBJ2-7; 8 nucleotides align to TRBD2. The ends lost 5 bases at V and 6 bases at J; junction bases unmatched: 6. Germline lookup yields CDR1 MNHEY and CDR2 SMNVEV (reference sequence). There are 13 residues in the CDR3. In DNA form, the CDR3 reads TGTGCCAGCAGTCCTACTCTAGCGGGCGAGCAGTACGTC. Amino acid sequence: CASSPTLAGEQYV.

The chain carries TRBV11-3 and TRBJ2-1, with 8 bases matching TRBD1. V was pared by 5 bases and J by 5 bases, with 17 bases of the junction left unmatched. Looked up from germline, CDR1 is SGHNT and CDR2 is YENEEA. This CDR3 spans 18 amino acids. This CDR3 reads CASSPRIQTGAMHNEQFF. In DNA form, the CDR3 reads TGTGCCAGCAGCCCCAGAATTCAGACAGGGGCGATGCACAATGAGCAGTTCTTC.

The genes are TRBV27 and TRBJ2-7, with 13 bases aligning to TRBD2. V lost 5 bases, J lost 4 bases, and 11 bases stayed unmatched. This CDR3 comprises 17 residues. CDR1 and CDR2 from the germline V gene are MNHEY and SMNVEV (reference sequence). The CDR3 protein is CASSLPRLAGGAYEQYF. Written as DNA, the CDR3 is TGTGCCAGCAGTCTACCGAGACTAGCGGGAGGAGCGTACGAGCAGTACTTC.

The chain joins TRBV6-1 to TRBJ2-5; 9 bases are shared with TRBD2. CDR1 and CDR2 (germline): MNHNS, SASEGT. V lost 3 bases to trimming and J lost 5 bases; unmatched junction nucleotides: 4. This CDR3 is 14 amino acids long. CDR3 sequence reads: CASSDAGGHETQYF. Written as DNA, the CDR3 is TGTGCCAGCAGTGACGCGGGAGGGCACGAGACCCAGTACTTC.

The chain is built from TRBV27 and TRBJ1-5; 7 bases fit TRBD1. This CDR3 is 14 amino acids long. Trimming at V came to 6 bases and at J to 2 bases, leaving 4 bases not matched to a gene. Per germline, CDR1 MNHEY and CDR2 SMNVEV (reference sequence). The CDR3 sequence: CASRQQGRNQPQHF. CDR3 nucleotide sequence: TGTGCCAGCAGACAACAGGGGCGCAATCAGCCCCAGCATTTT.